Below are 26 T cell receptor beta chains sequenced from a single sample in a study of beta chain features in type 1 diabetes. Sequencing targeted expressed TCRB transcripts, as all isolated RNA had been reverse transcribed. Generated by immunoSEQ multiplex PCR, the TCRdb table keeps only in-frame clones and is missing some. The repertoire has roughly 160,000 clones, approximately 8.1% of them found once; the top ten carry around 0.5%. These receptors' antigens are unknown. Whole-study results and caveats: In all four CD4+ subsets, TCRB CDR3 length was significantly, moderately reduced in type 1 diabetes.

Source material: central memory CD4+ T cells from blood. The receptors derive from a man aged 18 to 29 with type 1 diabetes.

CDR3 coding DNA: TGTGCCAGCAGGCGGGCTGGCAATCAGCCCCAGCATTTT. Translating it yields CASRRAGNQPQHF. The rearrangement joins TRBV2 to TRBJ1-5; no clear D. The V gene lost 6 bases and the J gene lost 2 bases, with 8 bases spanning the gap. The CDR3 runs to 13 residues. Germline values: CDR1 SNHLY, CDR2 FYNNEI.

The chain carries TRBV11-2 and TRBJ2-2; 7 bases align to TRBD1. Germline values: CDR1 SGHAT, CDR2 FQNNGV. The CDR3 has 16 residues. J was trimmed by 0 bases and V by 3 bases; bases with no gene match: 4. The CDR3 spells CASSLIGGANTGELFF. For the CDR3, the DNA is TGTGCCAGCAGCTTGATAGGGGGCGCGAACACCGGGGAGCTGTTTTTT.

The chain has TRBV11-2 and TRBJ2-1; TRBD2 matches at 8 bases. V trimming: 1 base; J trimming: 5 bases; junction bases outside the gene matches: 4. The CDR3 totals 15 residues. Germline values: CDR1 SGHAT, CDR2 FQNNGV. The CDR3 spells CASSLGLASHNEQFF. CDR3 sequence (DNA): TGTGCCAGCAGCTTAGGACTAGCGTCCCACAATGAGCAGTTCTTC.

CDR3 sequence: CAWSVSLADTQYF. The CDR3 DNA sequence: TGTGCCTGGAGTGTATCCCTCGCAGATACGCAGTATTTT. This chain uses TRBV30 with TRBJ2-3; D remains unclear. The CDR3 is 13 amino acids. Germline V lookup: CDR1 GTSNPN, CDR2 SVGIG (reference sequence). Deletions cut 0 bases from V and 4 bases from J, with 8 bases between.

CDR3 DNA sequence: TGTGCCACCAGCAGAGATCCAGCGGGAGACATCGAGCAGTACTTC. As protein: CATSRDPAGDIEQYF. The V call is TRBV15, the J call TRBJ2-7; 8 nucleotides match TRBD2. Losses at the gene ends were 0 bases for V and 6 bases for J; bases not matched to a gene: 7. The CDR3 consists of 15 residues. The germline V gene has CDR1 LNHNV and CDR2 YYDKDF (reference sequence).

This clone was recorded a few times. V is TRBV6-6 and J is TRBJ2-7; perhaps TRBD1 as D (6 bases). The V gene lost 10 bases and the J gene lost 1 base, with 8 bases spanning the gap. The CDR3 sequence is 11 residues long. CDR1 and CDR2 from the germline V gene are MNHNY and SVGAGI (reference sequence). The DNA for the CDR3 is TGTGCCACCGGACAGTCCTACGAGCAGTACTTC. It translates to CATGQSYEQYF.

The gene calls are TRBV7-2 and TRBJ1-6, with D uncertain. Trimming stripped 6 bases from V and 8 bases from J, with 14 bases between. This CDR3 spans 14 amino acids. Germline V gene sequence: CDR1 SGHTA, CDR2 FQGNSA. The DNA for the CDR3 is TGTGCCAGCAGTGTAATCTTCTTTGATTCACCCCTCCACTTT. It encodes CASSVIFFDSPLHF.

This sequence joins TRBV5-6 and TRBJ2-1; 9 bases agree with TRBD2. Unmatched junction bases numbered 10, after V lost 0 bases and J lost 0 bases. The CDR3 has 19 amino acids. Germline V gene data show CDR1 as SGHDT and CDR2 as YYEEEE. CDR3 coding DNA: TGTGCCAGCAGCTTGGATGGCGGGGGGGGCGCCAGCTCCTACAATGAGCAGTTCTTC. Protein: CASSLDGGGGASSYNEQFF.

The J gene is TRBJ1-1, the V gene TRBV7-2; 7 bases align to TRBD1. V lost 7 bases, J lost 0 bases, and 2 bases stayed unmatched. The CDR3 spans 13 residues. CDR1 SGHTA and CDR2 FQGNSA come from the germline V gene. The CDR3 loop reads CASKGQLNTEAFF. CDR3 in DNA: TGTGCCAGCAAGGGACAGTTGAACACTGAAGCTTTCTTT.

This clone has just a few counts. The genes are TRBV19 and TRBJ1-5; TRBD1 matches at 11 bases. CDR3 length equals 14 residues. From germline, CDR1 is LNHDA and CDR2 SQIVND (reference sequence). J gave up 7 bases and V 6 bases, and 5 bases lay outside the gene matches. Written as DNA, the CDR3 is TGTGCCAGTAGCGGGACAGGGGGTGGACAGCCCCAGCATTTT. It encodes CASSGTGGGQPQHF.

The V and J genes are TRBV5-1 and TRBJ1-5; possibly TRBD1 for D (6 bases). Germline-derived CDR1 and CDR2 are SGHRS and YFSETQ. The V gene lost 0 bases and the J gene lost 6 bases, with 13 bases spanning the gap. The CDR3 loop spans 15 amino acids. The CDR3 region is CASSLEGDILQPQHF. CDR3 in DNA: TGCGCCAGCAGCTTGGAGGGGGACATCCTTCAGCCCCAGCATTTT.

The CDR3 here is CAWSAGLAAETQYF. The CDR3 DNA sequence: TGTGCCTGGAGTGCTGGACTAGCGGCAGAGACCCAGTACTTC. This chain links TRBV30 with TRBJ2-5, with 10 nucleotides matching TRBD2. This CDR3 comprises 14 residues. Trimming at V came to 1 base and at J to 4 bases, leaving 3 bases not matched to a gene. The germline gives CDR1 GTSNPN, CDR2 SVGIG (reference sequence). The variable domain in full, with the rest retrieved from reference TRBV30 and TRBJ2-5, is SQTIHQWPATLVQPVGSPLSLECTVEGTSNPNLYWYRQAAGRGLQLLFYSVGIGQISSEVPQNLSASRPQDRQFILSSKKLLLSDSGFYLCAWSAGLAAETQYFGPGTRLLVL.

In its sample, this clone is medium-sized (0.01 to 0.1%). J is TRBJ2-1 and V is TRBV14; 13 nucleotides match TRBD2. Germline CDR1 is SGHDN and CDR2 is FVKESK. The CDR3 is 15 amino acids. V trimming: 4 bases; J trimming: 9 bases; junction bases outside the gene matches: 6. The DNA for the CDR3 is TGTGCCAGCAGCCCCGGACTAGCGGGAGCGTCTGAGCAGTTCTTC. Its translation: CASSPGLAGASEQFF. Full variable domain (remainder filled in from reference TRBV14 and TRBJ2-1): EAGVTQFPSHSVIEKGQTVTLRCDPISGHDNLYWYRRVMGKEIKFLLHFVKESKQDESGMPNNRFLAERTGGTYSTLKVQPAELEDSGVYFCASSPGLAGASEQFFGPGTRLTVL.

This clone has more than one count but fewer than ten. The chain couples TRBV6-5 to TRBJ2-1, with 7 bases identical to TRBD2. Germline trimming cut 10 bases from V and 1 base from J; bases unmatched to any gene: 10. Germline V lookup: CDR1 MNHEY, CDR2 SVGAGI. There are 15 residues in the CDR3. CDR3 sequence reads: CATSDPGLSYNEQFF. CDR3 bases: TGTGCCACCTCAGACCCGGGACTATCCTACAATGAGCAGTTCTTC.

This chain connects TRBV2 to TRBJ2-7; 8 nucleotides align to TRBD2. This CDR3 region has 15 residues. Germline loops: CDR1 SNHLY, CDR2 FYNNEI. After removal of 6 bases from V and 3 bases from J, the junction contained 10 bases not matched to a gene. CDR3 coding DNA: TGTGCCAGCAGCCAAGGGGCTAGCGGGTACTACGAGCAGTACTTC. Protein product: CASSQGASGYYEQYF.

This clone was seen more than once but under ten times. This chain links TRBV5-1 with TRBJ2-5, with D possibly TRBD1 on 6 matching bases. There are 13 residues in the CDR3. CDR1 is SGHRS, CDR2 YFSETQ, per germline. V was cut by 1 base and J by 8 bases, with 12 bases left in between. The CDR3 region is CASSLLEQGTQYF. The CDR3 bases are TGCGCCAGCAGCTTGTTGGAACAGGGTACCCAGTACTTC.

As regards this clone: At the DNA level, this CDR3 is encoded by other sequences in the same sample as well. The V gene is TRBV18, the J gene TRBJ2-1; 7 bases are shared with TRBD1. The V segment lost 2 bases and the J segment 3 bases; nucleotides outside the gene matches: 4. Germline CDR1 reads KGHSH; CDR2 reads LQKENI. The CDR3 totals 15 residues. CDR3 DNA sequence: TGTGCCAGCTCACCAGGGCAGGGGGTCTACAATGAGCAGTTCTTC. Translation: CASSPGQGVYNEQFF.

V is TRBV30 and J is TRBJ2-1; D possibly corresponds to TRBD2 (5 bases). V lost 8 bases, J lost 1 base, and 12 bases lay in between. The germline gives CDR1 GTSNPN, CDR2 SVGIG (reference sequence). The CDR3 has 13 amino acids. CDR3 bases: TGTGCCCGGACTGACTCTTCCTACAATGAGCAGTTCTTC. Translation gives CARTDSSYNEQFF.

The CDR3 is CASSLESQAGDTGELFF. The CDR3 coding sequence is TGCGCCAGCAGCCTGGAAAGTCAAGCGGGGGACACCGGGGAGCTGTTTTTT. The rearrangement joins TRBV4-3 to TRBJ2-2, with 8 bases fitting TRBD2. Trimming took 4 bases from V and 3 from J; bases not matched to a gene: 10. The germline CDR1 and CDR2 sequences are LGHNA and YSLEER. The length of the CDR3 is 17 residues.

This clone showed up just a few times. The V call is TRBV7-9, the J call TRBJ2-7; TRBD1 might be the D (6 bases). This CDR3 has 14 residues. Trimming took off 2 bases at V and 3 bases at J, with 11 bases between the two ends. In germline, CDR1 is SEHNR, CDR2 FQNEAQ (reference sequence). This CDR3 is CASSLYLRGYEQYF. The CDR3 DNA follows: TGTGCCAGCAGCTTATACCTCAGGGGCTACGAGCAGTACTTC.

The chain couples TRBV28 to TRBJ1-2; TRBD1 matches at 9 bases. This CDR3 is 12 amino acids long. The germline CDR1 and CDR2 sequences are MDHEN and SYDVKM. Losses at the gene ends were 6 bases for V and 7 bases for J; bases not matched to a gene: 3. The CDR3 DNA is TGTGCCAGCAGGGGGGACAGGGCTGGCTACACCTTC. Translated, it gives CASRGDRAGYTF.

This clone has a handful of counts. The chain joins TRBV7-9 to TRBJ2-1, with 8 bases fitting TRBD2. Germline CDR1 reads SEHNR; CDR2 reads FQNEAQ (reference sequence). The CDR3 is 18 amino acids. The V gene end was trimmed by 0 bases and the J gene end by 4 bases; junction bases not matched to a gene: 11. Here the CDR3 reads CASSLASLGGALYNEQFF. The CDR3 DNA reads as TGTGCCAGCAGCTTAGCGTCCCTCGGGGGGGCACTATACAATGAGCAGTTCTTC.

This clone appeared a few times. The V gene is TRBV18, the J gene TRBJ2-7; TRBD2 might be the D (6 bases). This CDR3 comprises 13 residues. Trimming took 6 bases from V and 2 from J, leaving 11 bases between them. Germline V gives CDR1 KGHSH, CDR2 LQKENI. CDR3 sequence (DNA): TGTGCCAGCTCGCGAGGGACTGCCTACGAGCAGTACTTC. Its protein product is CASSRGTAYEQYF.

This clone was seen a few times. The V gene is TRBV2, the J gene TRBJ1-2, with TRBD1 matching 9 bases. Germline V gives CDR1 SNHLY, CDR2 FYNNEI. This CDR3 contains 12 residues. V lost 5 bases and J lost 9; bases outside the gene matches: 4. Here the CDR3 reads CASSTYRGRYTF. The CDR3 nucleotides read TGTGCCAGCAGTACCTACAGGGGGCGCTACACCTTC.

The J gene is TRBJ2-7, the V gene TRBV28, with a possible D match to TRBD1 (6 bases). V gave up 6 bases and J gave up 3 bases, with 9 bases separating them. CDR1 and CDR2 from the germline V gene are MDHEN and SYDVKM. The CDR3 loop spans 12 amino acids. As DNA, the CDR3 is TGTGCCAGCAGCCAACAGGGCTACGAGCAGTACTTC. It yields the protein CASSQQGYEQYF. Variable domain in full (rest from reference TRBV28 and TRBJ2-7): DVKVTQSSRYLVKRTGEKVFLECVQDMDHENMFWYRQDPGLGLRLIYFSYDVKMKEKGDIPEGYSVSREKKERFSLILESASTNQTSMYLCASSQQGYEQYFGPGTRLTVT.

The chain combines TRBV30 with TRBJ2-1, with 7 nucleotides matching TRBD1. With 2 bases clipped from V and 1 base from J, the junction kept 8 bases outside the gene matches. CDR1 is GTSNPN and CDR2 is SVGIG in the germline V gene (reference sequence). This CDR3 region has 16 residues. The CDR3 DNA reads as TGTGCCTGGAGTCCTGGGCAGGGGGTTTCCTACAATGAGCAGTTCTTC. It codes for CAWSPGQGVSYNEQFF.